A single sample is the source of the 8 T cell receptor beta chains below, sequenced in a study of blood T cell repertoires in COVID-19. Profiling relied on immunoSEQ multiplex PCR, and the TCRdb table lists in-frame clones only, not all of them. The sample shows some 250,000 clones, approximately 87% of them seen only once. The sample was peripheral blood. The receptors were sampled from a woman aged 25 to 45 with COVID-19, enrolled during active disease.

This clone was seen only once. The chain couples TRBV6-2 or TRBV6-3 to TRBJ1-6, with no clear D. The CDR3 totals 16 residues. V lost 5 bases and J lost 0, with 11 bases in between. Germline V CDR1 and CDR2: MNHEY, SVGEGT. The chain's CDR3 is CASSPAAYSYNSPLHF. CDR3 sequence (DNA): TGTGCCAGCAGTCCGGCGGCTTACTCCTATAATTCACCCCTCCACTTT.

This clone came up once. This chain joins TRBV6-4 and TRBJ2-5, with TRBD1 matching over 7 bases. The V gene end was trimmed by 6 bases and the J gene end by 1 base; junction bases not matched to a gene: 5. Germline-derived CDR1 and CDR2 are MRHNA and SNTAGT. This CDR3 region has 14 residues. As DNA, the CDR3 is TGTGCCAGCAGCCCTACAGGGGCCCAAGAGACCCAGTACTTC. As protein: CASSPTGAQETQYF.

The V gene is TRBV7-2, the J gene TRBJ1-3; D might be TRBD1 (6 bases). The V gene lost 6 bases and the J gene lost 6 bases, with 21 bases spanning the gap. The CDR3 length is 16 residues. Germline CDR1 and CDR2: SGHTA and FQGNSA. DNA of the CDR3: TGTGCCAGCAGGGCCGGGGTCGTAGGGGGGGAAAACACCATATATTTT. It specifies CASRAGVVGGENTIYF.

The CDR3 DNA follows: TGTGCCAGCAGTTACCTAAACAGGGGAGTTAGTATTGAGCAGTTCTTC. Translating gives CASSYLNRGVSIEQFF. The chain couples TRBV6-5 to TRBJ2-1; 7 bases match TRBD1. In germline, CDR1 is MNHEY, CDR2 SVGAGI. This CDR3 is built from 16 residues. The ends lost 2 bases at V and 9 bases at J; junction bases unmatched: 13.

As for this clone: Germline is not matched at one junction end, which may reflect a read error. V gene TRBV18 combines with J gene TRBJ2-4; 7 nucleotides line up with TRBD2. The length of the CDR3 is 20 residues. CDR1 is KGHSH and CDR2 is LQKENI in the germline V gene. CDR3 protein: CASSPRSPSGARLAKNIQYF. The CDR3 DNA is TGTGCCAGCTCCCCACGAAGCCCGAGCGGGGCACGTCTAGCCAAAAACATTCAGTACTTC.

This clone showed up just once. The J gene is TRBJ2-7, the V gene TRBV11-2; 9 bases line up with TRBD1. Germline assignment: CDR1 SGHAT and CDR2 FQNNGV. The CDR3 covers 15 residues. J lost 6 bases, V lost 2 bases, and 8 bases had no gene match. The CDR3 bases are TGTGCCAGCAGCTTAATCTTGGGACAGGGTTCCGAGCAGTACTTC. Translation gives CASSLILGQGSEQYF.

V and J are TRBV11-3 and TRBJ2-2; perhaps TRBD2 as D (5 bases). This CDR3 comprises 13 residues. Germline CDR1 is SGHNT and CDR2 is YENEEA. The ends were cut back, 2 bases at V and 6 bases at J, with 7 bases in the middle. The CDR3 protein is CASSLRDPGELFF. The CDR3 coding sequence is TGTGCCAGCAGCTTACGGGATCCCGGGGAGCTGTTTTTT.

The chain employs TRBV15 and TRBJ1-1; D is unresolved. Germline V gene data show CDR1 as LNHNV and CDR2 as YYDKDF (reference sequence). Trimming took off 1 base at V and 0 bases at J, with 3 bases between the two ends. The CDR3 runs to 13 residues. CDR3 nucleotides: TGTGCCACCAGCAGAGTAATGAACACTGAAGCTTTCTTT. Translating it yields CATSRVMNTEAFF.